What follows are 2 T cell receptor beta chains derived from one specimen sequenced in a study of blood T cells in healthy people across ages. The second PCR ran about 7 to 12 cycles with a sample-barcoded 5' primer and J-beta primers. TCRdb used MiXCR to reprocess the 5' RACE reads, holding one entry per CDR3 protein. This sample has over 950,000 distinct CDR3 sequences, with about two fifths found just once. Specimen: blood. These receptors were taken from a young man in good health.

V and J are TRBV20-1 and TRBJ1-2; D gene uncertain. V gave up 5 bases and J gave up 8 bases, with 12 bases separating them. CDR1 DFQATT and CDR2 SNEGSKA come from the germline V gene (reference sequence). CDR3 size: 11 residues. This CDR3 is CSAGKGGGYTF. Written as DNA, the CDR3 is TGCAGTGCTGGAAAGGGTGGAGGCTACACCTTC.

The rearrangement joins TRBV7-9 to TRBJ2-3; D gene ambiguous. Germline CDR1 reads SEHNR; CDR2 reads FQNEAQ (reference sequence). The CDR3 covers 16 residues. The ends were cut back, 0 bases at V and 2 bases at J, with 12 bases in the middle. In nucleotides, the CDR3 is TGTGCCAGCAGCTTAGCGGACCAGTCATACACAGATACGCAGTATTTT. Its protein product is CASSLADQSYTDTQYF.